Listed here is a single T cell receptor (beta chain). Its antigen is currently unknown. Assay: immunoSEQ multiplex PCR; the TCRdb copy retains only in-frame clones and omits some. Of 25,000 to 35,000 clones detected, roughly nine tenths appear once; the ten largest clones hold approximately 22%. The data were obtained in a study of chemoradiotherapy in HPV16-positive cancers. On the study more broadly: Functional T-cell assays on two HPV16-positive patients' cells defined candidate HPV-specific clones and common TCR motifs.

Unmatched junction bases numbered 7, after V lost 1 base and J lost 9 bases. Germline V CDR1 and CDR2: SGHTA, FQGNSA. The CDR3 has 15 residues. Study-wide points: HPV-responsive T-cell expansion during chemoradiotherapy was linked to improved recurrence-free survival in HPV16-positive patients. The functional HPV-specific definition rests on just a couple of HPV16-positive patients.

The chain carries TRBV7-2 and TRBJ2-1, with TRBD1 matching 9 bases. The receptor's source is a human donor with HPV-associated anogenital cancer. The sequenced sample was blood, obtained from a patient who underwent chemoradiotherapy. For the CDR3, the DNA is TGTGCCAGCAGCTTAGGCTTCGGGGGACAGGGTGAGCAGTTCTTC. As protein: CASSLGFGGQGEQFF.